The sequence of this T cell receptor beta chain was determined in a study of T cell changes during pregnancy in multiple sclerosis. Measured with immunoSEQ multiplex PCR; TCRdb has only the in-frame clones, and not every one. Of about 39,000 clones in the sample, approximately 92% were seen once. The CDR3 has 17 amino acids. In germline, CDR1 is SGHVS, CDR2 FNYEAQ. V was cut by 2 bases and J by 1 base, with 17 bases left in between. The chain is built from TRBV7-6 and TRBJ1-1; D might be TRBD1 (6 bases). This specimen was CD8+ T cells from peripheral blood mononuclear cells, taken before pregnancy. The sequence was collected from a female donor with multiple sclerosis, enrolled in a pregnancy study. The CDR3: CASSLLGGRGPNTEAFF. As DNA, the CDR3 is TGTGCCAGCAGCTTACTCGGTGGCAGGGGACCGAACACTGAAGCTTTCTTT.